The text below deals with one T cell receptor beta chain. The table lists this clonotype with many counts. Its antigen remains undetermined. No base qualities exist here, and no much larger clone lies one base off it. The germline V and J ends show losses of 2 bases and 6 bases respectively, and no gene match explains 9 bases of the junction. The CDR3 starts with the cysteine, ends with the phenylalanine, and has 15 residues. Of all the DNA, just the CDR3 is kept, 45 bases in frame from base 1. CDR1 and CDR2 (SQVTM, ANQGSEA) derive from the germline V gene. TCR cDNA was synthesized by 5'RACE template switching, through which a universal primer site and unique molecular identifiers were introduced. cDNA synthesis was primed from both the TCR alpha and TCR beta constant segments. Library amplification used two PCR steps, and the second PCR step added sample barcodes and sequencing adapters. Sequencing of the libraries was done on either Illumina HiSeq 2500 (2x100 bp) or NovaSeq (2x150 bp). The published analysis was carried out like this. MIGEC handled demultiplexing of reads and collapsing into UMI consensus sequences, while MiXCR performed V(D)J alignment. Vaccine-responding clonotypes were defined with edgeR using replicate PBMC samples, requiring FDR below 0.01 and a log2 fold change above 5 up to day 15. CD4 or CD8 identity was assigned to each bulk clonotype according to whether the clonotype was present at higher abundance in the sequenced CD4 repertoire or the sequenced CD8 repertoire. TCRdb redid the processing of the public reads, applying fastp at Q25 and MiXCR, and retained in-frame beta chains. Every CDR3 protein is listed once, alongside the most common genes and DNA of its rows. Clone size and V and J calls follow TCRdb, not the original study. The sample table contains some 110,000 distinct CDR3 sequences; only one count was recorded for 8% to 9.5% of them. The ten largest clones add up to about 25% of the sample.

This record belongs to a study of T cells after yellow fever vaccination (dated by TCRdb to about 2019). Regarding the study in general: The SMART-Seq v4 Ultra Low Input RNA kit was used to prepare libraries from fractions with low cell numbers. To follow T-cell clones before and after primary and booster YFV17D yellow fever vaccination, bulk TCR alpha and beta repertoires were sequenced over time. Two healthy male donors, one aged 18 to 30 and one aged 30 to 40 years, made up the cohort. Blood was drawn at multiple timepoints before and after primary and secondary immunization, with bulk PBMC replicates and cell subsets isolated. Findings and caveats that apply to the study as a whole: Compared with the primary T-cell response, the secondary T-cell response was weaker but faster, peaking on day 5 rather than day 15. Only a couple of donors were included in the study, so the extent to which the findings can be generalized is limited. After the booster, most clones that had expanded after primary vaccination were detected again (around 95% of CD4 and roughly nine tenths of CD8), suggesting broad maintenance of memory. A small share of clonotypes occurred in both CD4 and CD8 compartments, likely arising from convergent recombination. Because abundant contaminating clonotypes from the bulk population could be contained in FACS-sorted repertoires, computational filtering was required.

Explained via the paper, the treatment or condition label denotes: live attenuated yellow fever vaccine strain. PBMCs were isolated from peripheral blood using a standard Ficoll-Paque protocol. CD4 and CD8 T-cell fractions were isolated with Dynabeads CD4 and CD8 positive selection kits. TriZol was used to extract RNA from bulk PBMCs, CD4 and CD8 fractions, and dextramer-positive and dextramer-negative fractions. The receptor's source is a man aged 25-45 years who received the YFV17D yellow fever vaccine. This chain is built from TRBV29-1 and TRBJ2-7, with TRBD2 identical over 11 junction bases. The sequences come from CD8+ T cells sorted from PBMCs, collected 45 days after the yellow fever booster vaccination. The nucleotide sequence is TGCAGCGTTGAAATGGTAGGGCTAGCGGGGGGCGAGCAGTACTTC. The translation is CSVEMVGLAGGEQYF.